This is a list of T cell receptor beta chains from one sample in a study of sequential checkpoint blockade in melanoma. The repertoire was sequenced with immunoSEQ multiplex PCR; TCRdb's copy has only in-frame clones and lacks some. The sample includes about 32,000 clones, 82% of them seen just once. Sequenced here: CD8+ T cells sorted from blood (inferred from file names), sampled from a patient given nivolumab and ipilimumab in sequence. All receptors come from a human donor with melanoma. CDR3s include the opening cysteine and the closing phenylalanine or tryptophan. Each record gives: V gene, CDR3 length, clone size, D gene, J gene, CDR3 DNA, CDR3 protein. The D gene is left open where the match is weak. Not all rows give a size; the values are once, few, many and, for expanded clones, a class.

TRBV28	14	once	.	TRBJ1-5	TGTGCCAGCAGTTTGCGAAATAGCAATCAGCCCCAGCATTTT	CASSLRNSNQPQHF
TRBV7-9	15	.	TRBD1	TRBJ2-7	TGTGCCAGCAGCATGGCCGGGACAGGGTTTGACGAGCAGTACTTC	CASSMAGTGFDEQYF
TRBV19	16	.	TRBD2	TRBJ2-7	TGTGCCAGTAGTATAGATCTGAGGAGCGGGAGGGTCGAGCAGTACTTC	CASSIDLRSGRVEQYF
TRBV28	15	.	TRBD2	TRBJ2-7	TGTGCCAGCAGTTCCGCGCGGGGGGGGACCTACGAGCAGTACTTC	CASSSARGGTYEQYF
TRBV11-2	15	.	.	TRBJ1-4	TGTGCCAGCAGCCCGGGCTACAGGCGAAATGAAAAACTGTTTTTT	CASSPGYRRNEKLFF
TRBV27	15	.	TRBD2	TRBJ2-7	TGTGCCAGCAGTTTCGGGACTAGCGGGAGTTACGAGCAGTACTTC	CASSFGTSGSYEQYF
TRBV6-4	13	.	TRBD2	TRBJ2-7	TGTGCCAGCAGTGTGGATAGCGGGGGCCCGGGGTACTTC	CASSVDSGGPGYF
TRBV28	14	.	.	TRBJ2-4	TGTGCCAGCAGGCCTCCTGACAGCAAAAACATTCAGTACTTC	CASRPPDSKNIQYF
TRBV13	11	.	.	TRBJ1-1	TGTGCCAGCAGCTTAACAGGGCGAGCTTTCTTT	CASSLTGRAFF
TRBV10-1	17	.	TRBD2	TRBJ2-7	TGCGCCAGCGCCGGGGGGGTAGCGGGAGGGGGATCCTACGAGCAGTACTTC	CASAGGVAGGGSYEQYF
TRBV30	14	.	.	TRBJ2-7	TGTGCCTGGAGTGTACCGGGGAGCACCTACGAGCAGTACTTC	CAWSVPGSTYEQYF
TRBV5-1	13	medium-sized	.	TRBJ2-7	TGCGCCAGCAAGACAGAGCCCCCCTACGAGCAGTACTTC	CASKTEPPYEQYF
TRBV5-6	14	.	TRBD1	TRBJ1-5	TGTGCCAGCAGCTCCGGGACAGGGATCCAGCCCCAGCATTTT	CASSSGTGIQPQHF
TRBV25-1	13	.	.	TRBJ2-7	TGTGCCAGCACCCTCGTGGGGGCTGGCGAGCAGTACTTC	CASTLVGAGEQYF
TRBV11-3	15	.	.	TRBJ2-6	TGTGCCAGCAGTCCGGTCCGCTCTGGGGCCAACGTCCTGACTTTC	CASSPVRSGANVLTF
TRBV4-1	16	.	.	TRBJ2-7	TGCGCCAGCAGCCCGATTACTAGGTCCCCCTCCTACGAGCAGTACTTC	CASSPITRSPSYEQYF